The following is a T cell receptor beta chain sequence with its context. This entry is derived from a study of glioma-infiltrating T cells after dendritic cell vaccination. Overall study context: Patients had newly diagnosed or recurrent glioblastoma and received dendritic cell vaccines.

Input was 1.5 to 2.5 ug genomic DNA, or all available if less. Some clones are missing from TCRdb's copy, which holds only in-frame ones; the method was immunoSEQ multiplex PCR. The sample consists of tens of thousands of clones, about 85% of them appearing once. The CDR3 totals 14 residues. Germline V gene sequence: CDR1 KGHSH, CDR2 LQKENI. V dropped 0 bases and J dropped 4 bases, with 10 bases sitting between them. As for time point: after dendritic cell vaccination, including at tumor progression/relapse. The V gene is TRBV18, the J gene TRBJ2-7; D possibly corresponds to TRBD1 (5 bases). The input for sequencing was blood, taken after dendritic cell vaccination. The TCR sequence derives from a human donor with glioblastoma. The CDR3 DNA is TGTGCCAGCTCACCACCGAGTCAGGGTTACGAGCAGTACTTC. Encoded protein: CASSPPSQGYEQYF.